This TCR beta chain comes out of a study of metastatic and nonmetastatic thyroid tumors. Trimming shortened V by 0 bases and J by 8 bases, and 12 bases separated the two germline ends. This CDR3 is built from 14 residues. In germline, CDR1 is SGHRS, CDR2 YFSETQ. TCRdb redid the clone calls on the PCR reads using MiXCR. The sample holds tens of thousands of clones, roughly 13% seen once. Every patient was untreated before thyroid surgery. This clone has more than one count but fewer than ten. The sample consisted of blood. The receptor's source is a female donor with papillary thyroid cancer or a benign thyroid nodule (not recorded which). Some clones in this sample may be carry-over from other donors' samples. This chain links TRBV5-1 with TRBJ2-4, with TRBD2 as a possible D gene (6 bases). The CDR3 is CASSLARDMDIQYF. For the CDR3, the DNA is TGCGCCAGCAGCTTGGCGCGGGATATGGACATTCAGTACTTC.